Following are 11 T cell receptor beta chains from one sample sequenced in a study of cytomegalovirus exposure and HLA in healthy donors. Researchers ran the PCR with 60 Vbeta and 13 Jbeta primers. Using immunoSEQ multiplex PCR, the repertoire was profiled, and TCRdb retains in-frame clones only, with some absent. The table lists about 180,000 clones, roughly 78% of them singletons, with approximately 2% in the top ten. What was sequenced was PBMCs. The receptors come from a young woman in good health and CMV-seronegative.

This clone was seen a few times. The chain recombines TRBV2 with TRBJ1-1; the match to TRBD1 covers 8 bases. V was pared by 4 bases and J by 3 bases, with 16 bases of the junction left unmatched. This CDR3 contains 18 residues. Germline-derived CDR1 and CDR2 are SNHLY and FYNNEI. The CDR3 coding sequence is TGTGCCAGCAGTGGAGAGTATTGGGCAGGGGGCGTGGACACTGAAGCTTTCTTT. Protein sequence: CASSGEYWAGGVDTEAFF.

This rearrangement joins TRBV6-6 to TRBJ2-1, with D uncertain. The CDR3 runs 11 residues. Trimming took 7 bases from V and 6 from J, leaving 7 bases between them. The germline gives CDR1 MNHNY, CDR2 SVGAGI (reference sequence). The CDR3 here is CASTSVNEQFF. In nucleotides, the CDR3 is TGTGCCAGCACGTCGGTCAATGAGCAGTTCTTC.

The chain recombines TRBV19 with TRBJ1-1; 7 bases map to TRBD1. The CDR3 loop spans 13 amino acids. After removal of 7 bases from V and 3 bases from J, the junction contained 5 bases not matched to a gene. The germline V gene has CDR1 LNHDA and CDR2 SQIVND (reference sequence). Here the CDR3 DNA reads TGTGCCAGTATACAGGGGTTGTACACTGAAGCTTTCTTT. Translating gives CASIQGLYTEAFF.

The chain couples TRBV11-3 to TRBJ1-6; D is uncertain. Germline CDR1 and CDR2: SGHNT and YENEEA. Trimming removed 6 bases at V and 12 bases at J, with 18 bases between. CDR3 size: 14 residues. In nucleotides, the CDR3 is TGTGCCAGCAGGTGGAGAGGGCCGTATGAACCCCTCCACTTT. It is translated as CASRWRGPYEPLHF.

A word on this clone: Other DNA sequences from this sample encode an identical CDR3 as well. This chain links TRBV9 with TRBJ2-5; no firm D call. The CDR3 contains 13 residues. Trimming shortened V by 0 bases and J by 4 bases, and 7 bases separated the two germline ends. Germline lookup yields CDR1 SGDLS and CDR2 YYNGEE. For the CDR3, the DNA is TGTGCCAGCAGCGTAGACGGGTTAGAGACCCAGTACTTC. This sequence encodes CASSVDGLETQYF. The full variable domain, with the rest looked up from reference TRBV9 and TRBJ2-5, is DSGVTQTPKHLITATGQRVTLRCSPRSGDLSVYWYQQSLDQGLQFLIQYYNGEERAKGNILERFSAQQFPDLHSELNLSSLELGDSALYFCASSVDGLETQYFGPGTRLLVL.

The gene calls are TRBV6-5 and TRBJ1-2, with 8 bases aligning to TRBD1. V shed 2 bases, J shed 4 bases, and the junction held 6 bases outside the gene matches. The CDR3 runs 15 residues. Germline V gives CDR1 MNHEY, CDR2 SVGAGI. This CDR3 reads CASSYTDRASYGYTF. As DNA, the CDR3 is TGTGCCAGCAGTTACACGGACAGGGCTAGCTATGGCTACACCTTC.

The chain links TRBV5-1 to TRBJ2-1, with TRBD1 identical over 7 bases. Germline V gene sequence: CDR1 SGHRS, CDR2 YFSETQ. The CDR3 has 15 amino acids. Losses at the gene ends were 3 bases for V and 2 bases for J; bases not matched to a gene: 5. The CDR3 DNA sequence: TGCGCCAGCAGCTCGGGACAGTCGGCCTACAATGAGCAGTTCTTC. It is translated as CASSSGQSAYNEQFF.

The V gene is TRBV7-9, the J gene TRBJ1-5; D is unresolved. This CDR3 has 14 amino acids. Germline CDR1 reads SEHNR; CDR2 reads FQNEAQ (reference sequence). The ends were cut back, 2 bases at V and 4 bases at J, with 9 bases in the middle. CDR3 protein: CASSLYSSNQPQHF. CDR3 nucleotide sequence: TGTGCCAGCAGCTTATACAGCTCGAATCAGCCCCAGCATTTT.

The chain carries TRBV25-1 and TRBJ1-6; 7 bases are a match to TRBD1. The germline V gene encodes CDR1 MGHDK and CDR2 SYGVNS. There are 13 residues in the CDR3. V shed 5 bases, J shed 7 bases, and the junction held 2 bases outside the gene matches. In nucleotides, the CDR3 is TGTGCCAGCAGTCCAGGGGGGAATTCACCCCTCCACTTT. Translating it yields CASSPGGNSPLHF. The full variable domain, in which reference TRBV25-1 and TRBJ1-6 provide the parts outside the CDR3, is EADIYQTPRYLVIGTGKKITLECSQTMGHDKMYWYQQDPGMELHLIHYSYGVNSTEKGDLSSESTVSRIRTEHFPLTLESARPSHTSQYLCASSPGGNSPLHFGNGTRLTVT.

The V gene is TRBV19, the J gene TRBJ1-4, with D tentatively TRBD1 (5 bases). V lost 3 bases to trimming and J lost 4 bases, with 9 bases between them. The CDR3 length is 14 residues. The germline V gene encodes CDR1 LNHDA and CDR2 SQIVND (reference sequence). The CDR3 reads CASSIKGINEKLFF. The CDR3 DNA is TGTGCCAGTAGTATTAAGGGGATTAATGAAAAACTGTTTTTT.

This clone was seen a handful of times. This chain connects TRBV4-3 to TRBJ2-7, with D unresolved. Trimming pared 0 bases from V and 1 base from J, leaving 7 bases between. Germline V lookup: CDR1 LGHNA, CDR2 YSLEER. CDR3 length: 14 residues. As DNA, the CDR3 is TGCGCCAGCAGCCAAGATGAGCCTTCCTACGAGCAGTACTTC. Residues: CASSQDEPSYEQYF.